The rows below give T cell receptor beta chains drawn from one sample of a study of blood T cell repertoires in COVID-19. Data came from immunoSEQ multiplex PCR; TCRdb stores just in-frame clones and leaves some out. The sample lists some 150,000 clones, 80% to 90% seen once, with 8% in the top ten. What was sequenced was peripheral blood. These receptors all come from a woman aged 60 to 75 with COVID-19, enrolled during active disease. The CDR3 runs from the conserved cysteine through the conserved F or W.

J gene | V gene | CDR3 protein
TRBJ1-2 | TRBV19 | CASRTDIPPGYGYTF
TRBJ1-4 | TRBV12-5 | CASGLVRGRRSEKLFF
TRBJ2-7 | TRBV7-2 | CASSLTPGAYEQYF
TRBJ2-1 | TRBV7-7 | CASSLLPATAGLDNEQFF
TRBJ2-3 | TRBV10-3 | CAITPQIAGVTDTQYF
TRBJ1-4 | TRBV4-3 | CASSQGAAATNEKLFF
TRBJ1-1 | TRBV6-2/TRBV6-3 | CASSEMGSEAFF
TRBJ1-1 | TRBV12-5 | CASGIGTTTGAEAFF
TRBJ2-7 | TRBV29-1 | CSVWASGTGVYEQYF
TRBJ2-1 | TRBV14 | CASSQDMGGSYNEQFF
TRBJ2-7 | TRBV20-1 | CSASKLAGVEQYF
TRBJ1-6 | TRBV9 | CASSGGAGGLYNSPLHF
TRBJ1-2 | TRBV7-2 | CASSLARGAQQNGYTF
TRBJ2-1 | TRBV5-1 | CASSLLRGRDEQFF
TRBJ2-5 | TRBV3-1/TRBV3-2 | CASSPSGGQETQYF
TRBJ2-5 | TRBV6-5 | CASSYWQQETQYF
TRBJ1-5 | TRBV19 | CASSDRGGQPQHF
TRBJ2-1 | TRBV6-1 | CASSESQNNEQFF
TRBJ1-2 | TRBV21-1 | CASSPPPVSTDYGYTF
TRBJ1-5 | TRBV15 | CATSRAAHGNQPQHF
TRBJ2-1 | TRBV15 | CATSRPGTSGGANEQFF
TRBJ2-3 | TRBV6-2/TRBV6-3 | CASSGHASTDTQYF
TRBJ1-1 | TRBV7-9 | CASSLDQNEAFF
TRBJ1-4 | TRBV4-1 | CASSQDFGGSGAEKLFF
TRBJ2-3 | TRBV9 | CASSGTRGQTYTQYF
TRBJ2-1 | TRBV4-3 | CASSQDRGTGGGEQFF
TRBJ2-5 | TRBV7-7 | CASSFTPGTGRETQYF
TRBJ2-2 | TRBV7-3 | CASSLIQGDTGELFF
TRBJ2-1 | TRBV27 | CASSFLAGAGIEQFF
TRBJ1-2 | TRBV6-5 | CASSYSAGGGGYTF
TRBJ1-1 | TRBV10-3 | CAIRRTGMNTEAFF
TRBJ1-5 | TRBV6-5 | CASSDRANSNQPQHF
TRBJ1-2 | TRBV27 | CASSTRQGRTANYGYTF